Below, 13 T cell receptor beta chains from the same sample are listed, as sequenced in a study of cytomegalovirus exposure and HLA in healthy donors. The PCR had 60 Vbeta and 13 Jbeta primers. The repertoire was sequenced with immunoSEQ multiplex PCR; TCRdb's copy has only in-frame clones and lacks some. This sample has fewer than 250,000 clones, with approximately 70% found just once. The material sequenced was PBMCs. The receptors originated from a woman aged 25 to 45 in good health and CMV-seropositive.

This chain joins TRBV5-4 and TRBJ1-1; perhaps TRBD1 as D (6 bases). V was pared by 5 bases and J by 0 bases, with 11 bases between. Per the germline V gene, CDR1 is SGHNT and CDR2 is YYREEE (reference sequence). The CDR3 consists of 14 residues. Written as DNA, the CDR3 is TGTGCCAGCAGAAAGCAGGGGCTGAACACTGAAGCTTTCTTT. Its protein product is CASRKQGLNTEAFF.

The chain links TRBV7-9 to TRBJ2-2, with 9 bases lining up with TRBD1. Trimming took 1 base from V and 6 from J; bases not matched to a gene: 6. The CDR3 is made up of 16 amino acids. CDR1 SEHNR and CDR2 FQNEAQ come from the germline V gene (reference sequence). DNA of the CDR3: TGTGCCAGCAGCTTAGTGGGACAGGGTGCACCCGGGGAGCTGTTTTTT. Its protein is CASSLVGQGAPGELFF.

The rearrangement uses TRBV28 and TRBJ2-7, with TRBD1 as a possible D gene (5 bases). Germline V gene sequence: CDR1 MDHEN, CDR2 SYDVKM. The V end was cut by 4 bases, the J end by 6 bases, with 10 bases between. The CDR3 length is 12 residues. The CDR3 DNA follows: TGTGCCAGCAGTTCCCGACAGAGCGAGCAGTACTTC. This translates into CASSSRQSEQYF.

This clone was recorded once. This chain joins TRBV6-1 and TRBJ2-1, with 7 bases that match TRBD2. J was trimmed by 2 bases and V by 1 base; bases with no gene match: 11. CDR1 and CDR2 (germline): MNHNS, SASEGT. The CDR3 is 18 amino acids. This chain's CDR3 is CASSEGFKASGAYNEQFF. Written as DNA, the CDR3 is TGTGCCAGCAGTGAAGGGTTTAAGGCTAGCGGAGCCTACAATGAGCAGTTCTTC.

This chain connects TRBV11-2 to TRBJ2-6; 9 positions agree with TRBD1. Germline CDR1 is SGHAT and CDR2 is FQNNGV. V shed 3 bases and J 3 bases; nucleotides not matched to a gene: 9. This CDR3 is 18 amino acids long. CDR3 region: CASSFWTGDSGGANVLTF. CDR3 nucleotides: TGTGCCAGCAGCTTCTGGACAGGGGACTCGGGTGGGGCCAACGTCCTGACTTTC.

This clone has a single count. This chain uses TRBV11-2 with TRBJ1-2; D remains unclear. V shed 1 base and J shed 5 bases, with 8 bases lying between them. This CDR3 comprises 13 residues. CDR1 SGHAT and CDR2 FQNNGV come from the germline V gene. CDR3 residues: CASSLGASYGYTF. The CDR3 region has the DNA TGTGCCAGCAGCTTAGGGGCATCATATGGCTACACCTTC.

The chain employs TRBV6-5 and TRBJ2-2, with D hard to call. Germline V gene lookup returns CDR1 MNHEY and CDR2 SVGAGI. The V end lost 4 bases, the J end lost 6 bases, and 12 bases lay between the germline ends. The CDR3 consists of 14 residues. CDR3 sequence: CASSFLYASGELFF. CDR3 bases: TGTGCCAGCAGTTTTTTGTATGCGTCCGGGGAGCTGTTTTTT.

As to this clone: The same CDR3 also results from other DNA sequences found in this sample. The chain links TRBV28 to TRBJ1-3, with 8 bases lining up with TRBD1. V shed 8 bases and J 7 bases; nucleotides not matched to a gene: 1. The CDR3 covers 11 residues. The germline gives CDR1 MDHEN, CDR2 SYDVKM. The CDR3, as DNA: TGTGCCAGCCGACAGGGGAACACCATATATTTT. Encoded protein: CASRQGNTIYF.

J is TRBJ1-1 and V is TRBV29-1; D gene ambiguous. V lost 1 base and J 0 bases, leaving 15 bases between the germline ends. The CDR3 sequence is 16 residues long. CDR1 SQVTM and CDR2 ANQGSEA come from the germline V gene. DNA of the CDR3: TGCAGCGTTGAAGGGACTCCGGGAGGTATGAACACTGAAGCTTTCTTT. This encodes CSVEGTPGGMNTEAFF.

This clone was counted between two and nine times. The CDR3 here is CASTKQGHLTDTQYF. The DNA of the CDR3 is TGTGCCAGCACTAAGCAGGGACACCTCACAGATACGCAGTATTTT. The chain joins TRBV7-9 to TRBJ2-3; the D gene is possibly TRBD1 (6 bases). Trimming took off 7 bases at V and 2 bases at J, with 16 bases between the two ends. The germline V gene encodes CDR1 SEHNR and CDR2 FQNEAQ (reference sequence). CDR3 length: 15 residues.

Of note for this clone: The sample contains more than one DNA sequence encoding this CDR3. J is TRBJ2-7 and V is TRBV5-1, with D perhaps TRBD2 (5 bases). CDR3 length: 15 amino acids. From germline, CDR1 is SGHRS and CDR2 YFSETQ. The ends were cut back, 4 bases at V and 1 base at J, with 15 bases in the middle. The CDR3, as DNA: TGCGCCAGCAGCAGGACTCCTGCGCAATCCTACGAGCAGTACTTC. Translated, it gives CASSRTPAQSYEQYF.

The J gene is TRBJ2-3, the V gene TRBV7-2; D is uncertain. In germline, CDR1 is SGHTA, CDR2 FQGNSA. The V end lost 7 bases, the J end lost 0 bases, and 14 bases lay between the germline ends. The CDR3 is 15 amino acids. CDR3 residues: CASKNGPSSTDTQYF. The CDR3 coding sequence is TGTGCCAGCAAAAATGGGCCCTCTAGCACAGATACGCAGTATTTT.

This clone occurred a few times. The chain employs TRBV7-9 and TRBJ1-2, with no clear D. In germline, CDR1 is SEHNR, CDR2 FQNEAQ (reference sequence). Between the trimmed V and J ends, which lost 1 base and 0 bases, there was a span of 6 bases. CDR3 length equals 14 residues. The DNA of the CDR3 is TGTGCCAGCAGCTTAGTAGTAGCTAACTATGGCTACACCTTC. Translating it yields CASSLVVANYGYTF.